These 15 T cell receptor beta chains share one sample of origin, sequenced in a study of blood T cell repertoires in COVID-19. Sequenced by immunoSEQ multiplex PCR; TCRdb stores in-frame clones only, minus some. The table has about 89,000 clones, 75% to 95% seen once. Sequencing was carried out using peripheral blood. The receptors were sampled from a human donor with active COVID-19. The donor label of this sample is uncertain.

V usage is TRBV11-1 and J usage is TRBJ1-2, with 7 bases aligning to TRBD1. This CDR3 has 15 residues. In germline, CDR1 is SGHAT, CDR2 FQDESV (reference sequence). Trimming took 6 bases from V and 3 from J; bases not matched to a gene: 10. The CDR3 DNA sequence: TGTGCCAGCAGTTGGGGCCCCGGGACAGACTATGGCTACACCTTC. Its translation: CASSWGPGTDYGYTF.

The chain couples TRBV9 to TRBJ2-7; 12 bases agree with TRBD1. Trimming took 2 bases from V and 8 from J; bases not matched to a gene: 11. Per germline, CDR1 SGDLS and CDR2 YYNGEE. This CDR3 has 16 residues. CDR3 loop: CASSVGPQGQGAKQYF. The DNA of the CDR3 is TGTGCCAGCAGCGTTGGGCCCCAGGGACAGGGGGCGAAGCAGTACTTC.

The chain recombines TRBV28 with TRBJ1-6; no firm D call. The CDR3 is 16 residues long. Deletions cut 3 bases from V and 5 bases from J, with 14 bases between. CDR1 is MDHEN, CDR2 SYDVKM, per germline. The CDR3 DNA is TGTGCCAGCAGTTTCGCCCCCCCGGGAAATAATTCACCCCTCCACTTT. Translated: CASSFAPPGNNSPLHF.

This clone was found once. The chain joins TRBV25-1 to TRBJ2-7; 10 positions match TRBD1. Per the germline V gene, CDR1 is MGHDK and CDR2 is SYGVNS. The V segment lost 0 bases and the J segment 5 bases; nucleotides outside the gene matches: 4. This CDR3 comprises 15 residues. In nucleotides, the CDR3 is TGTGCCAGCAGTGAATATCGGGGGACAGGGGACGAGCAGTACTTC. Its translation is CASSEYRGTGDEQYF.

The J gene is TRBJ1-5, the V gene TRBV18; D is perhaps TRBD1 (5 bases). Per germline, CDR1 KGHSH and CDR2 LQKENI. The V end was cut by 3 bases, the J end by 5 bases, with 17 bases between. This CDR3 is built from 16 residues. Here the CDR3 reads CASSPRSGGIYQPQHF. In nucleotides, the CDR3 is TGTGCCAGCTCACCCCGATCTGGGGGGATTTATCAGCCCCAGCATTTT.

The CDR3 region has the DNA TGTGCCAGCAGCGCGGGGACGGCGACCTACGAGCAGTACTTC. Its translation is CASSAGTATYEQYF. The V and J genes are TRBV11-3 and TRBJ2-7, with D perhaps TRBD2 (6 bases). The V gene lost 5 bases and the J gene lost 2 bases, with 13 bases spanning the gap. The CDR3 totals 14 residues. Germline V gene lookup returns CDR1 SGHNT and CDR2 YENEEA.

The chain carries TRBV10-3 and TRBJ1-1; a possible D gene is TRBD1 (5 bases). With 10 bases removed from V and 0 bases from J, the gap between germline ends came to 15 bases. This CDR3 region has 14 residues. Germline-derived CDR1 and CDR2 are ENHRY and SYGVKD. The CDR3, as DNA: TGTGCCAGCTTGGACGGACAAATGAACACTGAAGCTTTCTTT. Protein sequence: CASLDGQMNTEAFF.

V and J are TRBV2 and TRBJ2-3, with 9 bases aligning to TRBD1. Germline CDR1 reads SNHLY; CDR2 reads FYNNEI. After removal of 1 base from V and 2 bases from J, the junction contained 13 bases not matched to a gene. The CDR3 loop spans 19 amino acids. The CDR3 coding sequence is TGTGCCAGCAGTGAAGTCGCCCGGGACAGGGTAGCTCACACAGATACGCAGTATTTT. It specifies CASSEVARDRVAHTDTQYF.

V gene TRBV5-1 combines with J gene TRBJ2-7, with D possibly matching TRBD1 (6 bases). The CDR3 has 15 residues. Germline CDR1 reads SGHRS; CDR2 reads YFSETQ. Trimming left V 3 bases short and J 2 bases short, with 15 bases between. The CDR3 coding sequence is TGCGCCAGCAGCTCTCACCGGGACAACACCTACGAGCAGTACTTC. Protein: CASSSHRDNTYEQYF.

DNA for the CDR3: TGTGCCAGCAGCATGGGGACAGGGGGCGGCACAGATACGCAGTATTTT. Protein sequence: CASSMGTGGGTDTQYF. This chain links TRBV7-8 with TRBJ2-3; TRBD1 aligns across 12 bases. With V trimmed by 5 bases and J by 1 base, 4 bases remained unmatched. CDR3 length: 16 residues. Germline CDR1 and CDR2: SGHVS and FQNEAQ.

The chain joins TRBV2 to TRBJ2-7; 7 bases fit TRBD1. Germline lookup yields CDR1 SNHLY and CDR2 FYNNEI. V lost 5 bases to trimming and J lost 1 base; unmatched junction nucleotides: 8. CDR3 size: 15 residues. The CDR3 spells CASSPRGPPSYEQYF. CDR3 bases: TGTGCCAGCAGTCCTAGGGGGCCCCCATCCTACGAGCAGTACTTC.

V usage is TRBV6-5 and J usage is TRBJ2-7, with D perhaps TRBD2 (5 bases). Looked up from germline, CDR1 is MNHEY and CDR2 is SVGAGI. This CDR3 region has 12 residues. Trimming removed 6 bases from V and 3 bases from J, with 9 bases in between. Here the CDR3 reads CASSTAGYEQYF. The CDR3, as DNA: TGTGCCAGCAGCACCGCGGGCTACGAGCAGTACTTC.

The chain joins TRBV6-1 to TRBJ2-7; tentatively, D is TRBD1 (5 bases). The germline V and J ends were trimmed by 1 base and 6 bases, with 13 bases remaining between them. This CDR3 has 14 amino acids. CDR1 is MNHNS, CDR2 SASEGT, per germline. CDR3 in DNA: TGTGCCAGCAGTGAAGTGGGGCGGAGAAGCGAGCAGTACTTC. Amino acid sequence: CASSEVGRRSEQYF.

The chain combines TRBV2 with TRBJ2-2; TRBD2 might be the D (5 bases). The CDR3 has 15 amino acids. Germline loops: CDR1 SNHLY, CDR2 FYNNEI. Trimming cost V 7 bases and J 6 bases, with 18 bases left between them. The CDR3 nucleotides are TGTGCCAGCACCTTGCCCCCACTAGAAGCCGGGGAGCTGTTTTTT. This encodes CASTLPPLEAGELFF.

The rearrangement joins TRBV15 to TRBJ2-7; TRBD1 matches at 8 bases. The germline CDR1 and CDR2 sequences are LNHNV and YYDKDF (reference sequence). The V segment lost 5 bases and the J segment 6 bases; nucleotides outside the gene matches: 12. This CDR3 comprises 15 residues. The chain's CDR3 is CATSPDRGAASEQYF. The CDR3 DNA reads as TGTGCCACCAGCCCAGACAGGGGAGCAGCCTCCGAGCAGTACTTC.